This T cell receptor (beta chain) was sequenced during a study of CD8 T cells in ankylosing spondylitis. Germline V gives CDR1 SGHDN, CDR2 FVKESK. The CDR3 totals 16 residues. TCRdb re-called the 5' RACE reads through MiXCR, storing one row per CDR3 protein. In the table there are fewer than 250,000 distinct CDR3 sequences, roughly a tenth of which are singletons. As regards this clonotype: A much larger clone sits a single nucleotide away, making a read error possible.

The sequenced sample was blood, either unsorted or a sorted T cell fraction (not recorded which). The receptor was derived from a male donor with ankylosing spondylitis or in good health (not recorded which). The chain couples TRBV14 to TRBJ1-3; 7 bases are shared with TRBD1. In nucleotides, the CDR3 is TGTGCCAGCAGCCAAGATAGGGGGCGAACTGGAAACATCATATATTTT. Protein product: CASSQDRGRTGNIIYF.